One and the same sample provided the 8 T cell receptor beta chains below, sequenced in a study of Ad26.COV2.S vaccination and SARS-CoV-2 variants. Profiled with immunoSEQ multiplex PCR; TCRdb holds only in-frame clones, not every one. The table lists roughly 380,000 clones, around 90% of them singletons. Treatment: around 19 received Ad26.COV2.S at low or high dose, single or two shots; a few received placebo; per-sample allocation not given. Material that was analyzed had been drawn on day 63 after the first vaccine or placebo injection. Sequencing was performed on peripheral blood, taken in a trial of Ad26.COV2.S vaccine versus placebo. Receptors were obtained from a person aged 18-65 years who received the Ad26.COV2.S COVID-19 vaccine or a placebo.

The chain couples TRBV29-1 to TRBJ1-1; 7 bases map to TRBD1. Germline loops: CDR1 SQVTM, CDR2 ANQGSEA. V trimming: 6 bases; J trimming: 0 bases; junction bases outside the gene matches: 7. CDR3 length: 14 residues. The CDR3 loop reads CSVRGDRVNTEAFF. In nucleotides, the CDR3 is TGCAGCGTGAGGGGGGACAGAGTGAACACTGAAGCTTTCTTT.

This chain links TRBV4-1 with TRBJ2-6; D gene ambiguous. The germline V gene has CDR1 MGHRA and CDR2 YSYEKL. The V end lost 0 bases, the J end lost 4 bases, and 7 bases lay between the germline ends. The CDR3 totals 15 residues. This CDR3 reads CASSQDAAGANVLTF. The DNA of the CDR3 is TGCGCCAGCAGCCAAGATGCGGCCGGGGCCAACGTCCTGACTTTC.

The chain links TRBV2 to TRBJ2-6; D gene unclear. The germline CDR1 and CDR2 sequences are SNHLY and FYNNEI. This CDR3 spans 13 amino acids. Trimming pared 7 bases from V and 3 bases from J, leaving 7 bases between. Written as DNA, the CDR3 is TGTGCCAGCAATTTCAATGGGGCCAACGTCCTGACTTTC. This codes for CASNFNGANVLTF.

The rearrangement joins TRBV19 to TRBJ2-1; TRBD1 or TRBD2 may be the D gene (5 bases each). The germline V gene encodes CDR1 LNHDA and CDR2 SQIVND (reference sequence). CDR3 length: 13 amino acids. V was pared by 3 bases and J by 5 bases, with 8 bases between. Here the CDR3 DNA reads TGTGCCAGTAGTATTGGGACGAACAATGAGCAGTTCTTC. It translates to CASSIGTNNEQFF.

The V and J genes are TRBV7-9 and TRBJ2-5; 7 bases line up with TRBD1. Germline V gene sequence: CDR1 SEHNR, CDR2 FQNEAQ (reference sequence). The CDR3 covers 15 residues. Losses at the gene ends were 4 bases for V and 4 bases for J; bases not matched to a gene: 9. The CDR3 protein is CASSYLSYRGETQYF. CDR3 bases: TGTGCCAGCAGCTACCTATCATACAGGGGAGAGACCCAGTACTTC.

The chain carries TRBV20-1 and TRBJ1-2, with D hard to call. Germline V gene sequence: CDR1 DFQATT, CDR2 SNEGSKA (reference sequence). This CDR3 is built from 9 residues. Trimming left V 6 bases short and J 5 bases short, with 4 bases between. CDR3 sequence: CSAGYGYTF. The CDR3 nucleotides read TGCAGTGCGGGGTATGGCTACACCTTC.

CDR3 region: CASSPPEGQQYF. The CDR3 coding sequence is TGCGCCAGCAGCCCCCCCGAGGGACAGCAGTACTTC. This chain links TRBV4-1 with TRBJ2-7, with D perhaps given as TRBD1 or TRBD2 (5 bases each). The CDR3 runs to 12 residues. Per germline, CDR1 MGHRA and CDR2 YSYEKL. Trimming removed 4 bases from V and 8 bases from J, with 12 bases in between.

The CDR3 nucleotides are TGTGCCAGCAGCCGGACGGACCCCACTGAAGCTTTCTTT. This translates into CASSRTDPTEAFF. V is TRBV3-1 (or the pseudogene TRBV3-2) and J is TRBJ1-1; D is undetermined. This CDR3 spans 13 amino acids. Germline lookup yields CDR1 LGHDT and CDR2 YNNKEL (reference sequence). V lost 4 bases to trimming and J lost 4 bases, with 10 bases between them.